These 10 T cell receptor beta chains share one sample of origin, sequenced in a study of naive and memory T cell subsets. The beta constant-region primer was an equimolar mix of two oligonucleotides covering TRBC1 and TRBC2. TCRdb re-called the UMI-ligation and nested PCR reads with MiXCR, one entry per CDR3 protein. The sample yields about 90,000 distinct CDR3 sequences, about 6.5% seen once. What was sequenced was central memory CD4+ T cells from blood. All receptors come from a human donor in good health.

This clonotype appeared a few times. The rearrangement uses TRBV20-1 and TRBJ1-6; possibly TRBD1 for D (6 bases). V was cut by 6 bases and J by 5 bases, with 14 bases left in between. Germline CDR1 reads DFQATT; CDR2 reads SNEGSKA (reference sequence). There are 14 residues in the CDR3. Here the CDR3 reads CSARRQGNNSPLHF. CDR3 bases: TGCAGTGCCCGAAGGCAGGGGAATAATTCACCCCTCCACTTT.

This clonotype came up a few times. The rearrangement links TRBV4-3 to TRBJ2-6, with TRBD1 matching over 8 bases. V shed 0 bases and J 1 base; nucleotides not matched to a gene: 8. The CDR3 is 19 residues long. The germline V gene encodes CDR1 LGHNA and CDR2 YSLEER. CDR3 loop: CASSQDPRQGISGANVLTF. The CDR3 DNA is TGCGCCAGCAGCCAAGATCCGCGACAGGGGATTTCTGGGGCCAACGTCCTGACTTTC.

This clonotype was counted ten times or more. The chain links TRBV7-2 to TRBJ1-4; D gene ambiguous. From germline, CDR1 is SGHTA and CDR2 FQGNSA. This CDR3 region has 14 residues. Trimming removed 2 bases from V and 3 bases from J, with 7 bases in between. CDR3: CASSLTAANEKLFF. CDR3 DNA sequence: TGTGCCAGCAGCTTAACGGCAGCTAATGAAAAACTGTTTTTT.

This clonotype has a count of ten or more. The chain has TRBV18 and TRBJ1-5, with TRBD1 matching 7 bases. Per germline, CDR1 KGHSH and CDR2 LQKENI. The CDR3 is 15 amino acids. V dropped 1 base and J dropped 5; count of bases not matched to a gene: 5. CDR3 nucleotide sequence: TGTGCCAGCTCACCACAGACAGGGTTTGATCAGCCCCAGCATTTT. Protein: CASSPQTGFDQPQHF.

The chain joins TRBV3-1 to TRBJ2-3; D is unclear. The V end was cut by 4 bases, the J end by 4 bases, with 15 bases between. Germline V gene sequence: CDR1 LGHDT, CDR2 YNNKEL (reference sequence). This CDR3 is 15 amino acids long. The CDR3 region is CASSLLTIAADTQYF. CDR3 sequence (DNA): TGTGCCAGCAGCCTATTAACGATAGCTGCAGATACGCAGTATTTT.

This clonotype was detected ten times or more. The chain carries TRBV2 and TRBJ2-7; 7 positions agree with TRBD2. With V trimmed by 3 bases and J by 7 bases, 12 bases remained unmatched. CDR3 length equals 15 residues. Germline V gene lookup returns CDR1 SNHLY and CDR2 FYNNEI. The CDR3 DNA reads TGTGCCAGCAGTGATCGTGCTAGCGGCTTCTCGGAGCAGTACTTC. Its translation is CASSDRASGFSEQYF.

This clonotype was seen a few times. The genes are TRBV6-2 or TRBV6-3 and TRBJ2-3, with D tentatively TRBD1 (6 bases). Germline-derived CDR1 and CDR2 are MNHEY and SVGEGT. V lost 6 bases and J lost 0, with 13 bases in between. CDR3 size: 15 residues. The CDR3 here is CASRKQGLSTDTQYF. CDR3 nucleotide sequence: TGTGCCAGCAGGAAACAGGGCCTCAGCACAGATACGCAGTATTTT.

This clonotype was picked up many times. The gene calls are TRBV12-3 or TRBV12-4 and TRBJ1-2; D is unresolved. V was pared by 6 bases and J by 4 bases, with 15 bases between. This CDR3 is built from 14 residues. CDR3: CASRPRQSPYGYTF. CDR3 sequence (DNA): TGTGCCAGCAGACCCCGGCAATCACCCTATGGCTACACCTTC.

As regards this clonotype: A much larger clone differs by one base, so this may be a read error. V is TRBV18 and J is TRBJ2-7, with 11 bases identical to TRBD1. The germline V gene encodes CDR1 KGHSH and CDR2 LQKENI. Losses at the gene ends were 2 bases for V and 7 bases for J; bases not matched to a gene: 7. CDR3 length: 15 amino acids. CDR3 loop: CASSPGTGGSSEQYF. CDR3 sequence (DNA): TGTGCCAGCTCACCAGGGACAGGGGGGTCTAGTGAGCAGTACTTC.

A few counts support this clonotype. The chain uses TRBV7-6 and TRBJ2-7; 7 nucleotides match TRBD2. Germline CDR1 SGHVS, CDR2 FNYEAQ. This CDR3 is built from 15 residues. The V and J ends lost 2 bases and 6 bases, in that order; junction bases with no gene match: 10. The CDR3 bases are TGTGCCAGCAGCTTATTTCCGGGAGGCGGCCGCGAGCAGTACTTC. Translated, it gives CASSLFPGGGREQYF.